Listed below are T cell receptor beta chains from one sample, sequenced in a study of T cells in Graves' hyperthyroidism and ophthalmopathy. TCRdb fed the multiplex PCR reads into MiXCR, producing one record per CDR3 protein. The profile shows nearly 600,000 distinct CDR3 sequences, approximately 15% of them singletons. Sequences were obtained from blood. The receptors were sampled from a young woman with Graves' hyperthyroidism that later progressed to Graves' ophthalmopathy. The CDR3 runs from the conserved cysteine through the conserved F or W. Each record gives: CDR3 protein, CDR3 DNA, J gene, V gene, D gene, clone size. The D gene is left open where the match is weak. Clone size, where shown, is once, few, many, or a class for clones that have expanded.

CDR3: CASSTHLGGGGVTEAFF
DNA: TGTGCCAGCAGCACTCACCTGGGGGGGGGCGGAGTAACTGAAGCTTTCTTT
J: TRBJ1-1
V: TRBV6-2/TRBV6-3
D: .
size: many

CDR3: CATSPGQGAYTGELFF
DNA: TGTGCCACCAGTCCCGGACAGGGGGCGTACACCGGGGAGCTGTTTTTT
J: TRBJ2-2
V: TRBV24-1
D: TRBD1
size: many

CDR3: CASSLVWREGYEQFF
DNA: TGTGCCAGCAGCTTAGTCTGGCGGGAGGGCTATGAGCAGTTCTTC
J: TRBJ2-1
V: TRBV7-9
D: TRBD2
size: few

CDR3: CASSLVVGYEQYF
DNA: TGTGCCAGCAGTTTAGTTGTGGGGTACGAGCAGTACTTC
J: TRBJ2-7
V: TRBV12-3/TRBV12-4
D: .
size: many

CDR3: CASSLTGQGKNIQYF
DNA: TGTGCCAGCAGTTTAACGGGACAGGGCAAAAACATTCAGTACTTC
J: TRBJ2-4
V: TRBV28
D: TRBD1
size: many

CDR3: CAISELETSGSYEQYF
DNA: TGTGCCATCAGTGAATTGGAAACTAGCGGGAGCTACGAGCAGTACTTC
J: TRBJ2-7
V: TRBV10-3
D: TRBD2
size: .

CDR3: CASSPRTSGMYNEQFF
DNA: TGTGCCAGCAGTCCGAGGACTAGCGGGATGTACAATGAGCAGTTCTTC
J: TRBJ2-1
V: TRBV6-2/TRBV6-3
D: TRBD2
size: many

CDR3: CSASQDSGANVLTF
DNA: TGCAGTGCTAGTCAAGACTCTGGGGCCAACGTCCTGACTTTC
J: TRBJ2-6
V: TRBV20-1
D: .
size: many

CDR3: CASSPLLSSPTDTQYF
DNA: TGTGCCAGCTCACCACTACTCTCCTCACCCACAGATACGCAGTATTTT
J: TRBJ2-3
V: TRBV18
D: .
size: .

CDR3: CASSQAWDRGGRNTEAFF
DNA: TGTGCCAGCAGCCAGGCCTGGGACAGGGGGGGTCGGAACACTGAAGCTTTCTTT
J: TRBJ1-1
V: TRBV14
D: TRBD1
size: many

CDR3: CASSLEAPSYEQYF
DNA: TGTGCCAGCAGCTTAGAGGCACCCTCCTACGAGCAGTACTTC
J: TRBJ2-7
V: TRBV7-2
D: .
size: few

CDR3: CASSVGDRETQYF
DNA: TGTGCCAGCAGTGTAGGGGACCGGGAGACCCAGTACTTC
J: TRBJ2-5
V: TRBV7-9
D: .
size: .

CDR3: CASSQELARYNEQFF
DNA: TGCGCCAGCAGCCAGGAACTAGCGAGATACAATGAGCAGTTCTTC
J: TRBJ2-1
V: TRBV4-1
D: TRBD2
size: once

CDR3: CASSYSRLADWEDTQYF
DNA: TGTGCCAGCAGTTACTCGAGGCTAGCAGACTGGGAGGATACGCAGTATTTT
J: TRBJ2-3
V: TRBV6-2/TRBV6-3
D: .
size: .

CDR3: CSAAPGQGALSGNTIYF
DNA: TGCAGTGCCGCTCCGGGACAGGGTGCTCTCTCTGGAAACACCATATATTTT
J: TRBJ1-3
V: TRBV20-1
D: TRBD1
size: few

CDR3: CASSWTASSYEQYF
DNA: TGTGCCAGCAGTTGGACGGCCAGCTCCTACGAGCAGTACTTC
J: TRBJ2-7
V: TRBV12-3/TRBV12-4
D: .
size: many

CDR3: CASSSPGATDTQYF
DNA: TGTGCCAGCAGCTCCCCAGGGGCTACGGATACGCAGTATTTT
J: TRBJ2-3
V: TRBV7-2
D: .
size: many

CDR3: CASSPGGQGSGNEQFF
DNA: TGTGCCAGCAGTCCAGGGGGACAGGGGAGCGGCAATGAGCAGTTCTTC
J: TRBJ2-1
V: TRBV12-3/TRBV12-4
D: TRBD1
size: many

CDR3: CASSQYRTYEQYF
DNA: TGTGCCAGCAGCCAATACCGCACCTACGAGCAGTACTTC
J: TRBJ2-7
V: TRBV14
D: .
size: many

CDR3: CASSQDLARGKGTF
DNA: TGTGCCAGCAGCCAAGACCTAGCCAGGGGGAAGGGCACCTTC
J: TRBJ1-2
V: TRBV3-1
D: TRBD1
size: few

CDR3: CASTPAGTGGNGYTF
DNA: TGTGCCAGCACCCCGGCGGGGACAGGGGGTAATGGCTACACCTTC
J: TRBJ1-2
V: TRBV6-1
D: TRBD1
size: many

CDR3: CASSYRERTPEAFF
DNA: TGTGCCAGCAGTTACCGGGAGAGGACCCCTGAAGCTTTCTTT
J: TRBJ1-1
V: TRBV6-2/TRBV6-3
D: .
size: .

CDR3: CASRKGTYEQYF
DNA: TGTGCCAGCAGAAAGGGCACCTACGAGCAGTACTTC
J: TRBJ2-7
V: TRBV7-2
D: .
size: many

CDR3: CASSQERRNQETRYF
DNA: TGCGCCAGCAGCCAAGAGAGGAGGAACCAAGAGACCCGGTACTTC
J: TRBJ2-5
V: TRBV4-1
D: .
size: .

CDR3: CASSYSIGQGTGQYF
DNA: TGTGCCAGCAGTTACTCGATCGGACAGGGGACCGGGCAGTACTTC
J: TRBJ2-7
V: TRBV6-5
D: TRBD1
size: few

CDR3: CASSYVQGAYSNEQFF
DNA: TGTGCCAGCAGTTACGTACAGGGGGCATATTCCAATGAGCAGTTCTTC
J: TRBJ2-1
V: TRBV6-5
D: TRBD1
size: many

CDR3: CASSLEGAGDIQYF
DNA: TGCGCCAGCAGCTTGGAGGGGGCAGGTGACATTCAGTACTTC
J: TRBJ2-4
V: TRBV5-1
D: TRBD1
size: many

CDR3: CSATGHKNTEAFF
DNA: TGCAGTGCGACGGGACATAAGAACACTGAAGCTTTCTTT
J: TRBJ1-1
V: TRBV20-1
D: .
size: many

CDR3: CATSDSSLPVLADTQYF
DNA: TGTGCCACCAGTGATTCTAGCCTCCCTGTGTTGGCAGATACGCAGTATTTT
J: TRBJ2-3
V: TRBV24-1
D: .
size: many

CDR3: CASSDRVTTDSNQPQHF
DNA: TGTGCCAGCAGTGATCGAGTTACGACAGATAGCAATCAGCCCCAGCATTTT
J: TRBJ1-5
V: TRBV6-1
D: .
size: many

CDR3: CASSPFGTSYEQYF
DNA: TGTGCCAGCTCACCATTCGGGACTTCATACGAGCAGTACTTC
J: TRBJ2-7
V: TRBV18
D: .
size: .

CDR3: CAWSVGDRGPDRPKNIQYF
DNA: TGTGCCTGGAGTGTAGGGGACAGGGGGCCCGATCGGCCAAAAAACATTCAGTACTTC
J: TRBJ2-4
V: TRBV30
D: TRBD1
size: .

CDR3: CAWSLLNTEAFF
DNA: TGTGCCTGGAGTCTATTGAACACTGAAGCTTTCTTT
J: TRBJ1-1
V: TRBV30
D: .
size: .

CDR3: CATSDRPYQETQYF
DNA: TGTGCCACCAGTGACCGGCCCTATCAAGAGACCCAGTACTTC
J: TRBJ2-5
V: TRBV24-1
D: .
size: many

CDR3: CSAPRDVSTDTQYF
DNA: TGCAGTGCCCCGAGGGACGTGAGCACAGATACGCAGTATTTT
J: TRBJ2-3
V: TRBV20-1
D: .
size: many

CDR3: CASSLGGRQGGGYTF
DNA: TGCGCCAGCAGCTTGGGCGGGAGACAGGGAGGCGGCTACACCTTC
J: TRBJ1-2
V: TRBV5-1
D: TRBD1
size: many

CDR3: CASSPRLTYEQYF
DNA: TGTGCCAGCAGCCCCCGGTTAACATACGAGCAGTACTTC
J: TRBJ2-7
V: TRBV7-9
D: .
size: many

CDR3: CASRDEPGTYEQYF
DNA: TGTGCCAGCAGAGATGAGCCGGGAACCTACGAGCAGTACTTC
J: TRBJ2-7
V: TRBV28
D: .
size: few

CDR3: CASSSERGSSYEQYF
DNA: TGTGCCAGCAGCTCCGAGCGGGGTAGCTCCTACGAGCAGTACTTC
J: TRBJ2-7
V: TRBV7-9
D: TRBD2
size: .

CDR3: CSVRLAGAYEQYF
DNA: TGCAGCGTTAGACTAGCGGGAGCGTATGAGCAGTACTTC
J: TRBJ2-7
V: TRBV29-1
D: TRBD2
size: many

CDR3: CASSPNDWDLNYGYTF
DNA: TGTGCCAGCTCACCAAACGACTGGGATCTTAACTATGGCTACACCTTC
J: TRBJ1-2
V: TRBV18
D: .
size: once

CDR3: CSVEGEGGTYEQYF
DNA: TGCAGCGTCGAGGGGGAAGGGGGTACCTACGAGCAGTACTTC
J: TRBJ2-7
V: TRBV29-1
D: .
size: many

CDR3: CASSAQYEQYF
DNA: TGTGCCAGCAGTGCACAATACGAGCAGTACTTC
J: TRBJ2-7
V: TRBV2
D: .
size: many

CDR3: CASAGNEKLFF
DNA: TGTGCTAGTGCGGGAAATGAAAAACTGTTTTTT
J: TRBJ1-4
V: TRBV12-5
D: .
size: .

CDR3: CSARARTGGYGYTF
DNA: TGCAGTGCTAGAGCCCGGACGGGGGGCTATGGCTACACCTTC
J: TRBJ1-2
V: TRBV20-1
D: .
size: few

CDR3: CASSIDSQGARPLSYEQYF
DNA: TGTGCCAGTAGTATCGACTCCCAGGGGGCGAGGCCTCTCTCCTACGAGCAGTACTTC
J: TRBJ2-7
V: TRBV19
D: TRBD1
size: .

CDR3: CASSFLSPGQGYGYTF
DNA: TGTGCCAGCAGTTTTCTTTCACCGGGACAGGGCTATGGCTACACCTTC
J: TRBJ1-2
V: TRBV28
D: TRBD1
size: many

CDR3: CATMKGPEAFF
DNA: TGTGCCACCATGAAAGGCCCTGAAGCTTTCTTT
J: TRBJ1-1
V: TRBV24-1
D: .
size: .

CDR3: CASNLDRVGEQYF
DNA: TGTGCCAGCAACTTGGACAGGGTGGGTGAGCAGTACTTC
J: TRBJ2-7
V: TRBV12-3/TRBV12-4
D: TRBD1
size: many

CDR3: CASSEIVGTGAWNTIYF
DNA: TGTGCCAGCAGTGAAATCGTCGGGACAGGGGCATGGAACACCATATATTTT
J: TRBJ1-3
V: TRBV6-1
D: TRBD1
size: many